These T cell receptor beta chains were read from a single sample in a study of response to subunit inactivated influenza vaccine. TCRdb processed the RT-PCR reads anew with MiXCR; each CDR3 protein has one entry. The repertoire holds approximately 500,000 distinct CDR3 sequences, with approximately 15% as singletons. Here the sequenced sample was PBMCs from blood, taken approximately 12 days after vaccination. The receptors come from a man aged 45-60 years who received an inactivated influenza vaccine. Each CDR3 is given with its conserved first and last residue. Fields, in order: J gene, V gene, D gene, clone size, CDR3 protein, CDR3 DNA. A D gene is named only where the DNA matches it firmly. The size entry is marked missing in some rows and otherwise reads once, few, many or a size class.

j_gene: TRBJ2-1
v_gene: TRBV12-3/TRBV12-4
d_gene: TRBD2
abundance: few
CDR3aa: CASSGHGTSGAREQFF
CDR3nt: TGTGCCAGCAGTGGGCACGGGACTAGCGGGGCAAGAGAGCAGTTCTTC

j_gene: TRBJ2-7
v_gene: TRBV12-3/TRBV12-4
d_gene: .
abundance: .
CDR3aa: CASSRGTVLDEQYF
CDR3nt: TGTGCCAGCAGTCGTGGAACAGTATTGGACGAGCAGTACTTC

j_gene: TRBJ2-4
v_gene: TRBV12-3/TRBV12-4
d_gene: .
abundance: few
CDR3aa: CASSADYARPHF
CDR3nt: TGTGCCAGCAGTGCGGACTACGCAAGACCCCACTTC

j_gene: TRBJ2-1
v_gene: TRBV9
d_gene: TRBD1
abundance: .
CDR3aa: CASSPHTGGDEQFF
CDR3nt: TGTGCCAGCAGCCCGCATACAGGGGGCGATGAGCAGTTCTTC

j_gene: TRBJ2-1
v_gene: TRBV7-8
d_gene: .
abundance: .
CDR3aa: CASSLVRAGRNEQFF
CDR3nt: TGTGCCAGCAGCTTAGTTCGAGCGGGCCGAAATGAGCAGTTCTTC

j_gene: TRBJ2-3
v_gene: TRBV5-1
d_gene: TRBD2
abundance: .
CDR3aa: CASSSSSGRALIDTQYF
CDR3nt: TGCGCCAGCAGCTCCTCTAGCGGGAGGGCCTTGATAGATACGCAGTATTTT

j_gene: TRBJ2-6
v_gene: TRBV20-1
d_gene: TRBD1
abundance: few
CDR3aa: CSAGTESYGANVLTF
CDR3nt: TGCAGTGCCGGGACAGAATCTTACGGGGCCAACGTCCTGACTTTC

j_gene: TRBJ1-5
v_gene: TRBV27
d_gene: .
abundance: .
CDR3aa: CASTLPQHF
CDR3nt: TGTGCCAGCACACTTCCCCAGCATTTT

j_gene: TRBJ2-4
v_gene: TRBV11-2
d_gene: TRBD1
abundance: many
CDR3aa: CASSFLAGTGVLLGAKNIQYF
CDR3nt: TGTGCCAGCAGCTTTCTTGCCGGGACAGGGGTCCTTCTTGGTGCCAAAAACATTCAGTACTTC

j_gene: TRBJ2-3
v_gene: TRBV12-3/TRBV12-4
d_gene: TRBD2
abundance: few
CDR3aa: CANSLWSGGAVTQYF
CDR3nt: TGTGCCAACAGTTTATGGAGCGGGGGGGCCGTTACGCAGTATTTT

j_gene: TRBJ1-1
v_gene: TRBV6-6
d_gene: .
abundance: .
CDR3aa: CASSYAGAEAFF
CDR3nt: TGTGCCAGCAGTTACGCGGGTGCTGAAGCTTTCTTT

j_gene: TRBJ1-1
v_gene: TRBV4-2
d_gene: .
abundance: few
CDR3aa: CASSQDMVGTEAFF
CDR3nt: TGTGCCAGCAGCCAAGATATGGTCGGCACTGAAGCTTTCTTT

j_gene: TRBJ2-2
v_gene: TRBV5-5
d_gene: TRBD1
abundance: few
CDR3aa: CASSLTGTITGELFF
CDR3nt: TGTGCCAGCAGTTTGACAGGGACAATCACCGGGGAGCTGTTTTTT

j_gene: TRBJ1-2
v_gene: TRBV3-1
d_gene: .
abundance: .
CDR3aa: CASSPWTDNYGYTF
CDR3nt: TGTGCCAGCAGCCCGTGGACAGATAACTATGGCTACACCTTC

j_gene: TRBJ2-3
v_gene: TRBV3-1
d_gene: .
abundance: .
CDR3aa: CASSQVQGERADTQYF
CDR3nt: TGTGCCAGCAGCCAGGTCCAGGGGGAGCGGGCAGATACGCAGTATTTT

j_gene: TRBJ2-3
v_gene: TRBV10-3
d_gene: .
abundance: few
CDR3aa: CAISRPGTDTQYF
CDR3nt: TGTGCCATCAGCAGACCGGGAACGGATACGCAGTATTTT

j_gene: TRBJ1-1
v_gene: TRBV20-1
d_gene: .
abundance: .
CDR3aa: CSARDGTNTEASF
CDR3nt: TGCAGTGCTAGGGACGGGACAAACACTGAAGCTTCCTTT

j_gene: TRBJ2-5
v_gene: TRBV11-1
d_gene: TRBD2
abundance: .
CDR3aa: CASSFLNVLSANRDYPKTQYF
CDR3nt: TGTGCCAGCAGCTTCCTAAACGTTCTATCTGCCAATCGGGACTACCCAAAGACCCAGTACTTC

j_gene: TRBJ2-5
v_gene: TRBV12-3/TRBV12-4
d_gene: .
abundance: .
CDR3aa: CASKISGFQETQYF
CDR3nt: TGTGCCAGCAAAATCTCCGGGTTCCAAGAGACCCAGTACTTC

j_gene: TRBJ2-7
v_gene: TRBV9
d_gene: TRBD1
abundance: many
CDR3aa: CASSAGQGNYEQYF
CDR3nt: TGTGCCAGCAGCGCCGGACAGGGGAACTACGAGCAGTACTTC

j_gene: TRBJ2-5
v_gene: TRBV19
d_gene: .
abundance: .
CDR3aa: CASSIEGGYPETQYF
CDR3nt: TGTGCCAGTAGTATCGAGGGGGGTTATCCAGAGACCCAGTACTTC

j_gene: TRBJ2-2
v_gene: TRBV12-3/TRBV12-4
d_gene: .
abundance: .
CDR3aa: CASTNGAGELFF
CDR3nt: TGTGCCAGCACCAATGGAGCAGGGGAGCTGTTTTTT

j_gene: TRBJ2-1
v_gene: TRBV19
d_gene: .
abundance: .
CDR3aa: CASSIDTSWGVNEQFF
CDR3nt: TGTGCCAGTAGTATAGATACTAGTTGGGGGGTCAATGAGCAGTTCTTC

j_gene: TRBJ2-1
v_gene: TRBV20-1
d_gene: .
abundance: many
CDR3aa: CSAPGQNNEQFF
CDR3nt: TGCAGTGCTCCAGGGCAGAACAATGAGCAGTTCTTC